The rows below give T cell receptor beta chains drawn from one sample of a study of blood T cell repertoires in COVID-19. Produced via immunoSEQ multiplex PCR; TCRdb's table is partial and in-frame only. Here the sample spans 250,000 to 350,000 clones, more than 80% being singletons. Material for sequencing was peripheral blood. These receptors were collected from a woman aged 25 to 45 with active or convalescent COVID-19. The CDR3 runs from the conserved cysteine through the conserved F or W. The D gene is left open where the match is weak. Rows give clone size only sometimes, using once, few, many, or a class for an expanded clone.

TRBJ1-2,TRBV30,TRBD1,14,.,CAWEAGTGFYGYTF,TGTGCCTGGGAAGCCGGGACAGGCTTCTATGGCTACACCTTC
TRBJ2-3,TRBV7-2,.,13,.,CASSADGGGTQYF,TGTGCCAGCAGCGCGGATGGGGGCGGTACGCAGTATTTT
TRBJ2-5,TRBV30,.,12,.,CAWSVNRETQYF,TGTGCCTGGAGTGTAAACCGGGAGACCCAGTACTTC
TRBJ2-5,TRBV4-1,.,16,.,CASSQEGTGPGRTQYF,TGCGCCAGCAGCCAAGAAGGAACGGGCCCAGGGCGGACCCAGTACTTC
TRBJ2-3,TRBV18,TRBD1,16,.,CASSPLGQGAGDTQYF,TGTGCCAGCTCACCCCTGGGACAGGGGGCAGGAGATACGCAGTATTTT
TRBJ1-1,TRBV29-1,TRBD1,16,.,CSVARDRGSRISEAFF,TGCAGCGTCGCAAGGGACAGGGGTTCAAGAATCTCTGAAGCTTTCTTT
TRBJ2-3,TRBV19,TRBD2,16,once,CASSQLAGDVTDTQYF,TGTGCCAGTAGCCAACTAGCGGGGGATGTCACAGATACGCAGTATTTT
TRBJ1-5,TRBV28,.,12,once,CASTLPGGPQHF,TGTGCCAGCACCCTTCCGGGGGGGCCCCAGCATTTT
TRBJ1-2,TRBV30,.,13,.,CAWNGQGGGGYTF,TGTGCCTGGAATGGGCAGGGTGGTGGCGGCTACACCTTC
TRBJ1-4,TRBV4-3,.,17,.,CASSQDRGGAPDEKLFF,TGCGCCAGCAGCCAAGATCGAGGGGGGGCGCCGGATGAAAAACTGTTTTTT
TRBJ2-1,TRBV7-3,TRBD2,14,.,CASSFPGLSNEQFF,TGTGCCAGCAGCTTCCCGGGACTAAGCAATGAGCAGTTCTTC
TRBJ1-2,TRBV12-5,.,15,once,CASGLGRQEIYGYTF,TGTGCTAGTGGTTTGGGAAGACAGGAGATCTATGGCTACACCTTC
TRBJ1-5,TRBV2,TRBD1,14,.,CASTARGRNQPQHF,TGTGCCAGCACCGCCAGGGGGCGCAATCAGCCCCAGCATTTT
TRBJ2-7,TRBV7-3,TRBD2,13,.,CASSPREEGEQYF,TGTGCCAGCAGCCCCCGGGAGGAGGGCGAGCAGTACTTC
TRBJ2-6,TRBV7-9,.,14,.,CASSPSVGANVLTF,TGTGCCAGCAGCCCCTCCGTTGGGGCCAACGTCCTGACTTTC
TRBJ1-5,TRBV5-5,.,14,.,CASSLGTIDQPQHF,TGTGCCAGCAGCTTGGGGACAATCGATCAGCCCCAGCATTTT
TRBJ2-7,TRBV20-1,TRBD2,14,.,CSASMTSGPYEQYF,TGCAGTGCTAGTATGACTAGCGGCCCCTACGAGCAGTACTTC
TRBJ1-1,TRBV5-1,.,13,.,CASSLSGDTEAFF,TGCGCCAGCAGCTTGTCAGGGGACACTGAAGCTTTCTTT
TRBJ1-5,TRBV30,.,17,.,CAWSFPGASSSNQPQHF,TGTGCCTGGAGTTTCCCAGGGGCTTCTTCTAGCAATCAGCCCCAGCATTTT
TRBJ2-7,TRBV29-1,TRBD2,14,few,CSVETSAGPYEQYF,TGCAGCGTTGAGACTAGCGCGGGACCCTACGAGCAGTACTTC
TRBJ1-5,TRBV6-4,TRBD1,16,.,CASSPGQQSLNQPQHF,TGTGCCAGCAGTCCGGGACAGCAAAGTTTAAATCAGCCCCAGCATTTT
TRBJ2-5,TRBV7-2,TRBD2,16,.,CASSLARGGKQETQYF,TGTGCCAGCAGCTTAGCGCGCGGGGGAAAACAAGAGACCCAGTACTTC
TRBJ2-7,TRBV19,TRBD1,15,.,CASSRGTGRSYEQYF,TGTGCCAGTAGTCGCGGGACAGGGCGTTCCTACGAGCAGTACTTC
TRBJ1-3,TRBV28,TRBD1,16,once,CASSTLTGGSGNTIYF,TGTGCCAGCAGTACATTGACAGGGGGCTCTGGAAACACCATATATTTT
TRBJ2-1,TRBV30,.,13,once,CAWKPTTPRVQFF,TGTGCCTGGAAACCCACGACGCCTCGGGTCCAGTTCTTC
TRBJ1-5,TRBV7-2,TRBD1,14,.,CASSMRQGSQPQHF,TGTGCCAGCAGCATGCGACAGGGGTCCCAGCCCCAGCATTTT
TRBJ1-6,TRBV27,.,15,.,CASSLFRQANSPLHF,TGTGCCAGCAGTTTATTCCGACAGGCTAATTCACCCCTCCACTTT
TRBJ1-5,TRBV19,.,13,.,CASSLNSNQPQHF,TGTGCCAGTAGTCTAAATAGCAATCAGCCCCAGCATTTT
TRBJ1-1,TRBV7-9,.,13,.,CASSSTGNTEAFF,TGTGCCAGCAGCTCCACAGGGAACACTGAAGCTTTCTTT
TRBJ2-2,TRBV7-6,.,16,.,CASSLVRGPNTGELFF,TGTGCCAGCAGCTTAGTCAGGGGCCCTAACACCGGGGAGCTGTTTTTT
TRBJ1-5,TRBV3-1/TRBV3-2,TRBD1,17,.,CASTLIPVDRETQPQHF,TGTGCCAGCACCCTTATTCCCGTGGACAGGGAAACTCAGCCCCAGCATTTT
TRBJ1-4,TRBV7-2,.,15,.,CASSKTVATNEKLFF,TGTGCCAGCAGCAAAACGGTAGCAACTAATGAAAAACTGTTTTTT
TRBJ2-7,TRBV5-4,.,17,.,CASSQWKGGVSSYEQYF,TGTGCCAGCAGCCAATGGAAGGGCGGGGTTAGCTCCTACGAGCAGTACTTC
TRBJ1-4,TRBV7-6,.,15,once,CASSLEALDREKLFF,TGTGCCAGCAGCTTAGAGGCCTTGGACAGAGAAAAACTGTTTTTT
TRBJ2-2,TRBV27,TRBD2,15,.,CASSILASNTGELFF,TGTGCCAGCAGCATACTAGCGAGCAACACCGGGGAGCTGTTTTTT
TRBJ2-3,TRBV27,.,14,.,CASSLAINTDTQYF,TGTGCCAGCAGTTTAGCGATCAACACAGATACGCAGTATTTT
TRBJ2-7,TRBV5-1,.,14,.,CASSPQGSVYEQYF,TGCGCCAGCAGCCCCCAGGGCAGCGTTTACGAGCAGTACTTC
TRBJ2-3,TRBV7-6,.,15,.,CASSLEGSRGDTQYF,TGTGCCAGCAGCTTAGAGGGTTCTAGGGGAGATACGCAGTATTTT
TRBJ1-1,TRBV18,.,15,.,CASSLKSWESMEAFF,TGTGCCAGCTCACTTAAATCATGGGAGTCAATGGAAGCTTTCTTT
TRBJ1-1,TRBV4-1,.,15,.,CASSSRTALNTEAFF,TGCGCCAGCAGCTCTCGGACAGCCTTGAACACTGAAGCTTTCTTT
TRBJ1-5,TRBV19,.,16,.,CASSTNRVPYNQPQHF,TGTGCCAGTAGTACGAACCGGGTCCCCTACAATCAGCCCCAGCATTTT
TRBJ2-7,TRBV30,.,15,few,CAWRGAGDPFYEQYF,TGTGCCTGGAGAGGTGCAGGGGACCCCTTCTACGAGCAGTACTTC
TRBJ1-1,TRBV6-5,.,13,few,CASSSTRNTEAFF,TGTGCCAGCAGCTCTACTCGGAACACTGAAGCTTTCTTT
TRBJ2-3,TRBV12-3/TRBV12-4,TRBD2,13,.,CASSPSGSDTQYF,TGTGCCAGCAGCCCTAGCGGTTCAGATACGCAGTATTTT
TRBJ2-7,TRBV7-2,.,13,.,CASSLVADYEQYF,TGTGCCAGCAGCTTAGTTGCGGACTACGAGCAGTACTTC
TRBJ1-2,TRBV6-5,TRBD1,14,.,CASSPQGALRGYTF,TGTGCCAGCAGCCCACAGGGGGCGTTACGGGGCTACACCTTC
TRBJ1-2,TRBV9,TRBD1,14,.,CASSRGQGFYGYTF,TGTGCCAGCAGCCGAGGACAGGGATTCTATGGCTACACCTTC
TRBJ2-5,TRBV19,.,15,.,CASSISGGLQETQYF,TGTGCCAGTAGTATATCAGGAGGCCTCCAAGAGACCCAGTACTTC
TRBJ1-1,TRBV15,.,14,.,CATSRVAGNTEAFF,TGTGCCACCAGCAGAGTAGCGGGGAACACTGAAGCTTTCTTT
TRBJ1-2,TRBV21-1,.,18,.,CASSPSWQGGPPIYGYTF,TGTGCCAGCAGCCCCTCCTGGCAGGGTGGACCCCCCATCTATGGCTACACCTTC
TRBJ2-6,TRBV10-3,TRBD1,19,.,CAISAGPLRDRDGANVLTF,TGTGCCATCAGTGCAGGCCCGCTCCGGGACAGGGATGGGGCCAACGTCCTGACTTTC
TRBJ1-1,TRBV5-1,.,15,.,CASSISTGGLTEAFF,TGCGCCAGCAGCATATCGACCGGGGGGTTGACTGAAGCTTTCTTT
TRBJ1-1,TRBV3-1/TRBV3-2,.,18,.,CASSQDYQTPKSGTEAFF,TGTGCCAGCAGCCAAGATTATCAGACTCCCAAATCGGGCACTGAAGCTTTCTTT
TRBJ1-4,TRBV18,TRBD1,17,few,CASSPFTGAVTNEKLFF,TGTGCCAGCTCACCATTCACAGGGGCGGTAACTAATGAAAAACTGTTTTTT
TRBJ2-7,TRBV15,.,14,once,CATSRVGRGSEQYF,TGTGCCACCAGCAGAGTCGGCAGGGGTTCCGAGCAGTACTTC